A single sample gave rise to the 18 T cell receptor beta chains below, sequenced in a study of cytomegalovirus exposure and HLA in healthy donors. Vbeta (60) and Jbeta (13) primers were used in the PCR. TCRdb's table, derived via immunoSEQ multiplex PCR, lists solely in-frame clones and lacks some. Of under 150,000 clones in the sample, approximately 75% were seen once. The sequenced sample consisted of PBMCs. The source is a woman between 40 and 55 years old in good health and CMV-seropositive.

The rearrangement joins TRBV11-2 to TRBJ1-2; perhaps TRBD1 as D (5 bases). The CDR3 runs 15 residues. Trimming shortened V by 5 bases and J by 4 bases, and 17 bases separated the two germline ends. CDR1 is SGHAT and CDR2 is FQNNGV in the germline V gene. The CDR3 loop reads CASSGPSAGLYGYTF. The CDR3 DNA follows: TGTGCCAGCAGCGGACCTTCCGCAGGGCTCTATGGCTACACCTTC.

This clone was seen a single time. The chain is built from TRBV30 and TRBJ2-7; D is perhaps TRBD2 (7 bases). The CDR3 runs 15 residues. The V end lost 0 bases, the J end lost 2 bases, and 14 bases lay between the germline ends. The germline V gene has CDR1 GTSNPN and CDR2 SVGIG (reference sequence). This CDR3 reads CAWSVGRGGAYEQYF. For the CDR3, the DNA is TGTGCCTGGAGTGTCGGCAGAGGGGGGGCCTACGAGCAGTACTTC.

This rearrangement joins TRBV5-1 to TRBJ1-1; possible D gene TRBD1, 5 bases. This CDR3 comprises 13 residues. Germline V gives CDR1 SGHRS, CDR2 YFSETQ. V was cut by 4 bases and J by 4 bases, with 11 bases left in between. This CDR3 is CASSQGGGTEAFF. In nucleotides, the CDR3 is TGCGCCAGCAGCCAGGGCGGGGGCACTGAAGCTTTCTTT.

This clone was observed a handful of times. The rearrangement links TRBV7-3 to TRBJ2-3; D not resolved. Germline V gene sequence: CDR1 SGHTA, CDR2 FQGTGA. This CDR3 has 15 residues. V was cut by 5 bases and J by 4 bases, with 16 bases left in between. CDR3 bases: TGTGCCAGCAGCCACTCCCGTGTACAGTCAGATACGCAGTATTTT. Translated, it gives CASSHSRVQSDTQYF.

V gene TRBV6-5 combines with J gene TRBJ2-7; TRBD1 matches at 7 bases. Germline values: CDR1 MNHEY, CDR2 SVGAGI. V trimming: 8 bases; J trimming: 6 bases; junction bases outside the gene matches: 10. The CDR3 covers 13 residues. Here the CDR3 DNA reads TGTGCCAGCTGGGTAGGGGGCGCGGCCGAGCAGTACTTC. Protein product: CASWVGGAAEQYF.

The chain has TRBV7-9 and TRBJ1-3, with D possibly TRBD1 on 5 matching bases. Per germline, CDR1 SEHNR and CDR2 FQNEAQ (reference sequence). This CDR3 has 15 residues. Trimming stripped 8 bases from V and 4 bases from J, with 18 bases between. The CDR3 reads CASSWGGSSGNTIYF. The CDR3 nucleotides read TGTGCCAGCTCCTGGGGGGGATCGTCGGGAAACACCATATATTTT.

This clone showed up just once. The chain has TRBV7-2 and TRBJ1-3, with TRBD1 as a possible D gene (6 bases). Germline CDR1 is SGHTA and CDR2 is FQGNSA. The V and J ends lost 3 bases and 0 bases respectively, with 9 bases between them. CDR3 length: 15 residues. The CDR3 DNA follows: TGTGCCAGCAGCTTCCAGACAGGCTCTGGAAACACCATATATTTT. Translated, it gives CASSFQTGSGNTIYF.

The chain links TRBV27 to TRBJ2-3; TRBD2 matches 12 bases. This CDR3 comprises 16 residues. The germline V gene encodes CDR1 MNHEY and CDR2 SMNVEV (reference sequence). V lost 1 base to trimming and J lost 3 bases; unmatched junction nucleotides: 2. This chain's CDR3 is CASSLWLAGGTDTQYF. The CDR3 bases are TGTGCCAGCAGTTTATGGCTAGCGGGAGGGACAGATACGCAGTATTTT.

This clone was counted only a few times. The chain is built from TRBV10-3 and TRBJ2-2, with D maybe TRBD2 (5 bases). This CDR3 is 16 amino acids long. Trimming took off 0 bases at V and 0 bases at J, with 8 bases between the two ends. In germline, CDR1 is ENHRY, CDR2 SYGVKD. The CDR3 sequence is CAISESRVANTGELFF. CDR3 DNA: TGTGCCATCAGTGAGTCGAGGGTCGCGAACACCGGGGAGCTGTTTTTT.

This clone was seen once. The V call is TRBV6-5, the J call TRBJ1-3; 8 bases agree with TRBD1. Unmatched junction bases numbered 4, after V lost 0 bases and J lost 3 bases. The CDR3 covers 16 residues. The V gene's germline CDR1 is MNHEY and CDR2 SVGAGI. The CDR3 sequence is CASSYSVQGVGNTIYF. The CDR3 nucleotides are TGTGCCAGCAGTTACTCGGTACAGGGGGTTGGAAACACCATATATTTT.

V gene TRBV9 combines with J gene TRBJ2-2; 9 bases match TRBD2. The V gene's germline CDR1 is SGDLS and CDR2 YYNGEE. The V segment lost 3 bases and the J segment 4 bases; nucleotides outside the gene matches: 7. The CDR3 totals 16 residues. The CDR3 DNA is TGTGCCAGCAGCGGTAGCGGGAGAGGAGGCACCGGGGAGCTGTTTTTT. This gives the protein CASSGSGRGGTGELFF.

The chain employs TRBV5-1 and TRBJ2-2; perhaps TRBD2 as D (6 bases). Per germline, CDR1 SGHRS and CDR2 YFSETQ. CDR3 size: 12 residues. V lost 4 bases to trimming and J lost 6 bases, with 7 bases between them. The DNA of the CDR3 is TGCGCCAGCAGCGCGGGGTCCGGGGAGCTGTTTTTT. Translation: CASSAGSGELFF.

A few counts support this clone. The chain links TRBV5-4 to TRBJ2-2; possibly TRBD1 for D (5 bases). CDR1 and CDR2 from the germline V gene are SGHNT and YYREEE (reference sequence). CDR3 length equals 16 residues. V lost 4 bases and J 4 bases, leaving 17 bases between the germline ends. CDR3 nucleotides: TGTGCCAGCAGCCCAACCGAGCAGGGTGGCACCGGGGAGCTGTTTTTT. It yields the protein CASSPTEQGGTGELFF.

This clone appeared a single time. The rearrangement uses TRBV10-3 and TRBJ2-1, with D perhaps matching TRBD2 (7 bases). The CDR3 is 16 amino acids. CDR1 ENHRY and CDR2 SYGVKD come from the germline V gene. Trimming cost V 4 bases and J 9 bases, with 22 bases left between them. The CDR3 loop is CAISVDRNSGGFEQFF. CDR3 coding DNA: TGTGCCATCAGTGTCGATAGGAATTCGGGGGGCTTTGAGCAGTTCTTC.

This chain links TRBV28 with TRBJ2-3; 7 bases agree with TRBD2. CDR3 length: 16 amino acids. Germline V CDR1 and CDR2: MDHEN, SYDVKM. The ends lost 2 bases at V and 4 bases at J; junction bases unmatched: 9. CDR3 nucleotides: TGTGCCAGCAGTTTACCGGGGGGAGGGCCCTCAGATACGCAGTATTTT. Residues: CASSLPGGGPSDTQYF.

The chain employs TRBV7-9 and TRBJ2-1; 9 bases agree with TRBD1. V dropped 5 bases and J dropped 5; count of bases not matched to a gene: 10. The CDR3 spans 16 residues. In germline, CDR1 is SEHNR, CDR2 FQNEAQ (reference sequence). CDR3 protein: CASSPEGWTGDNEQFF. The CDR3 nucleotides are TGTGCCAGCAGCCCGGAGGGGTGGACAGGGGACAATGAGCAGTTCTTC.

The chain uses TRBV6-6 and TRBJ2-7, with 7 bases lining up with TRBD2. CDR1 and CDR2 (germline): MNHNY, SVGAGI (reference sequence). The CDR3 runs 15 residues. J gave up 3 bases and V 3 bases, and 8 bases lay outside the gene matches. The CDR3 bases are TGTGCCAGCAGTTATCGGGAAACTAGCGTCTACGAGCAGTACTTC. Translated: CASSYRETSVYEQYF.

V is TRBV29-1 and J is TRBJ2-1; 7 bases agree with TRBD2. The germline gives CDR1 SQVTM, CDR2 ANQGSEA. The V and J ends lost 1 base and 5 bases, in that order; junction bases with no gene match: 5. The CDR3 has 14 amino acids. CDR3 in amino acids: CSVEGGGRHNEQFF. The CDR3 region has the DNA TGCAGCGTTGAAGGGGGCGGGAGACACAATGAGCAGTTCTTC.